This T cell receptor (beta chain) was identified in a study of T cell responses to AZD1222 COVID-19 vaccine. Study conclusions and caveats: It was only 6 or 7 AZD1222 recipients who were seropositive at baseline.

On this clone: Its antigen remains unidentified.

Trimming removed 8 bases from V and 4 bases from J, with 14 bases in between. Looked up from germline, CDR1 is MDHEN and CDR2 is SYDVKM. The CDR3 loop spans 13 amino acids. Libraries were prepared by immunoSEQ multiplex PCR; TCRdb keeps only in-frame clonotypes and omits some of them. The sample has approximately 80,000 clones, more than 85% seen once; the top ten hold around 26%. The source is an adult who received the AZD1222 COVID-19 vaccine. The V and J genes are TRBV28 and TRBJ1-1; unclear D gene. The sample here was peripheral blood, taken 28 days after the second AZD1222 dose. The CDR3 is CASLSGYSTEAFF. CDR3 in DNA: TGTGCCAGCCTTTCCGGGTACAGCACTGAAGCTTTCTTT.